Sequencing of this TCR beta chain was carried out in a study of response to subunit inactivated influenza vaccine. The germline V and J ends were trimmed by 2 bases and 3 bases, with 11 bases remaining between them. This CDR3 has 15 residues. The germline CDR1 and CDR2 sequences are LGHNA and YSLEER. TCRdb reprocessed the RT-PCR reads via MiXCR and lists one record per CDR3 protein. In the table there are more than 550,000 distinct CDR3 sequences, 11% of which are singletons. A single count supports this clonotype. Separately, the same data were catalogued under a study of T cells expressing NK-cell markers. This second report adds: Researchers built TCR beta cDNA using 5'RACE template switching with UMIs.

Sequences were derived from PBMCs from blood, sampled on the day of vaccination. The TCR was taken from a man aged 50-60 years who received an inactivated influenza vaccine. This chain uses TRBV4-3 with TRBJ1-5; D uncertain. The CDR3 nucleotides are TGCGCCAGCAGCCAACACAAAGGATCCAATCAGCCCCAGCATTTT. It specifies CASSQHKGSNQPQHF.